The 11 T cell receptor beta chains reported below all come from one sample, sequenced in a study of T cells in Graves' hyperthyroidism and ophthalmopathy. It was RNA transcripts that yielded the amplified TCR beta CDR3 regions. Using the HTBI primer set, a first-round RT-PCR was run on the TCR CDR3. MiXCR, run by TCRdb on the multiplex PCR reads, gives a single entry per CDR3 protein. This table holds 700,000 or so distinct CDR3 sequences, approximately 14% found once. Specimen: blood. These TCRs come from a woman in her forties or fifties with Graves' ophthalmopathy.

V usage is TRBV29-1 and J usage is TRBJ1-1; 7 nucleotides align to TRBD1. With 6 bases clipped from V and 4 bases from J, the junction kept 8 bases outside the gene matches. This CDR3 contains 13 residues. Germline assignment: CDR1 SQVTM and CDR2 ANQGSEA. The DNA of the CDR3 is TGCAGCGTCGACAGGGCCCTGAGCACTGAAGCTTTCTTT. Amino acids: CSVDRALSTEAFF.

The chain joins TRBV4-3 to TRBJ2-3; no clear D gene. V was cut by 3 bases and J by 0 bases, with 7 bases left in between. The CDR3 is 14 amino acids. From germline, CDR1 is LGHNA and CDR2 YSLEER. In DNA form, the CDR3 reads TGCGCCAGCAGCCACGACGGGAGCACAGATACGCAGTATTTT. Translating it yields CASSHDGSTDTQYF.

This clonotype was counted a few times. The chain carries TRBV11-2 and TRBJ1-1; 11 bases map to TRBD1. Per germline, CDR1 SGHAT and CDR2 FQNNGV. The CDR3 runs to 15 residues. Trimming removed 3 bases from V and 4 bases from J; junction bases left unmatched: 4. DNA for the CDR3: TGTGCCAGCAGCTTTACCGGGACAGGGGGCACTGAAGCTTTCTTT. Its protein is CASSFTGTGGTEAFF.

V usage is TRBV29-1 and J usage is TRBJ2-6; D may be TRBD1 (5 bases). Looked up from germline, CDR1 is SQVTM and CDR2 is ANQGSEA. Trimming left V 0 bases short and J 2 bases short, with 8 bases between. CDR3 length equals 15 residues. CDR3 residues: CSVEDRETGANVLTF. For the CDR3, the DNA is TGCAGCGTTGAAGACAGGGAAACTGGGGCCAACGTCCTGACTTTC.

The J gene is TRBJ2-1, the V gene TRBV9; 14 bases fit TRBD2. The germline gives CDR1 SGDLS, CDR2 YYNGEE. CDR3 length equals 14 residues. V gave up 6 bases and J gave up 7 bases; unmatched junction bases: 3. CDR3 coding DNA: TGTGCCAGCACCCGGACTAGCGGGAGGAATGAGCAGTTCTTC. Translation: CASTRTSGRNEQFF.

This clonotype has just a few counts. The CDR3 reads CASSYVSWNRQETQYF. CDR3 DNA: TGTGCCAGCAGTTATGTAAGCTGGAACAGACAAGAGACCCAGTACTTC. This chain joins TRBV6-2 or TRBV6-3 and TRBJ2-5; D unresolved. Looked up from germline, CDR1 is MNHEY and CDR2 is SVGEGT. The CDR3 contains 16 residues. The V end lost 3 bases, the J end lost 2 bases, and 16 bases lay between the germline ends.

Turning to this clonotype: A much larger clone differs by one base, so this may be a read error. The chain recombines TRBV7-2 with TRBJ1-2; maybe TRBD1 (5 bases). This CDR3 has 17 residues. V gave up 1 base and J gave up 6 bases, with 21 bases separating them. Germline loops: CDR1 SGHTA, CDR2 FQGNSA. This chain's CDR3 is CASSLVAFGGTENGYTF. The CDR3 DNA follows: TGTGCCAGCAGCTTAGTTGCTTTTGGGGGAACCGAGAATGGCTACACCTTC.

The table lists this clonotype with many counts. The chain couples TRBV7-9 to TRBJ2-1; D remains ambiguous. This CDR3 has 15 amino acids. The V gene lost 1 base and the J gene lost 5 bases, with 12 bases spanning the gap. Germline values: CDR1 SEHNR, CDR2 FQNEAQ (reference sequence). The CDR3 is CASSLDLWLDNEQFF. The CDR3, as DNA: TGTGCCAGCAGCTTAGATCTTTGGCTAGACAATGAGCAGTTCTTC.

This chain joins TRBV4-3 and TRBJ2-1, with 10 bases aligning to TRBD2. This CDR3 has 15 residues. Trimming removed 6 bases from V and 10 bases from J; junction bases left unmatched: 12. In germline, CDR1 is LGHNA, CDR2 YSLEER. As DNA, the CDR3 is TGCGCCAGCAGACAAAGGGCTAGCGGGAGTGGGGAGCAGTTCTTC. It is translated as CASRQRASGSGEQFF.

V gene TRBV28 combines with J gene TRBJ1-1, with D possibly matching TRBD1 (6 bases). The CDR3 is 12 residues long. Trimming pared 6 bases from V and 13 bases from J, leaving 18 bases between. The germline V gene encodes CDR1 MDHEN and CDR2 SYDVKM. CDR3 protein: CASSPQGRWGFF. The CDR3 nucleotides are TGTGCCAGCAGCCCCCAGGGGAGATGGGGTTTCTTT.

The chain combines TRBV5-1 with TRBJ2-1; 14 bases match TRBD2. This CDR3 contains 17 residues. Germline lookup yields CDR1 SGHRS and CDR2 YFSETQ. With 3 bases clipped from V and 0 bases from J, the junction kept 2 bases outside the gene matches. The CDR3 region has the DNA TGCGCCAGCAGCTGGACTAGCGGGAGGAGCTCCTACAATGAGCAGTTCTTC. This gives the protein CASSWTSGRSSYNEQFF.